This section outlines one TCR beta chain sequence together with its context. The entry originates in a study of shared clonotypes between healthy human individuals. The CDR3 contains 15 residues. V lost 2 bases and J lost 3; bases outside the gene matches: 3. Per germline, CDR1 KGHSH and CDR2 LQKENI. Repertoires were generated with immunoSEQ multiplex PCR, while TCRdb's copy carries only in-frame clones and drops some. This sample has 520,000 or so clones, with 79% found just once. This sequence joins TRBV18 and TRBJ1-1; TRBD1 agrees at 10 bases. Sequencing was done on a sample of PBMCs. The source is a woman aged 40 to 49 in good health. Some clones in this sample may be carry-over from other donors' samples. CDR3 region: CASSPAGTGDTEAFF. CDR3 DNA sequence: TGTGCCAGCTCACCAGCCGGGACAGGGGACACTGAAGCTTTCTTT.